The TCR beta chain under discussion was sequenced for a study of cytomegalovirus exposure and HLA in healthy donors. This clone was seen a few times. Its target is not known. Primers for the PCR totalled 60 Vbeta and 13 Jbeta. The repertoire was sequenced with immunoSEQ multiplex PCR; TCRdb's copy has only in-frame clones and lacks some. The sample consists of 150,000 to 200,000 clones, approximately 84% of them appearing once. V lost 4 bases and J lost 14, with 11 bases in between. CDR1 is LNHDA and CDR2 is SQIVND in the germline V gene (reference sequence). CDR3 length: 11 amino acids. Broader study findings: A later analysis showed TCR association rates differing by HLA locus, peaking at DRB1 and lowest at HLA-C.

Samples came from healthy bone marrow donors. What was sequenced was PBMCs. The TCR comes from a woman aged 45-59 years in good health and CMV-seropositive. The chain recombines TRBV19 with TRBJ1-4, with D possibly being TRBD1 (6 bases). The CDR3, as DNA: TGTGCCAGTAGTACCAGGGGCAGGCTGTTTTTT. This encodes CASSTRGRLFF.